Here is one T cell receptor beta chain with its context. The data are from a study of control samples from healthy donors and cancer patients. Measured with immunoSEQ multiplex PCR; TCRdb has only the in-frame clones, and not every one. This sample carries about 160,000 clones, around 94% of them seen once, and the ten largest clones take around 15%. The CDR3 spans 15 residues. V gave up 2 bases and J gave up 1 base, with 12 bases separating them. The germline V gene has CDR1 SGHRS and CDR2 YFSETQ. V gene TRBV5-1 combines with J gene TRBJ1-1; D unresolved. The sample taken for sequencing was PBMCs. The TCR comes from a man between 60 and 75 years old with colorectal cancer. CDR3 DNA: TGCGCCAGCAGCTTCGAACGACCTGGGAACACTGAAGCTTTCTTT. Its protein product is CASSFERPGNTEAFF.